The source of this T cell receptor (beta chain) is a study of blood T cell repertoires in COVID-19. Across the study: Whether acute or convalescent, the COVID-19 samples came from the United States, Italy and Spain. Sample material is recorded as cDNA or gDNA derived from T cells, B-cell-depleted T cells, or PBMCs.

The CDR3 runs to 12 residues. V shed 6 bases, J shed 5 bases, and the junction held 2 bases outside the gene matches. As handled by the study authors: The authors estimated nucleated cell counts from reference gene primer amplification. Repertoires were generated with immunoSEQ multiplex PCR, while TCRdb's copy carries only in-frame clones and drops some. The V and J calls and clone size are taken from that table; D and trimming were inferred from the DNA. The profile shows some 77,000 clones, around 88% of them singletons. This chain uses TRBV12-3 or TRBV12-4 with TRBJ2-7; 9 nucleotides align to TRBD1. The sequencing sample was made of peripheral blood. This receptor was identified in a man under 40 with acute or convalescent COVID-19. CDR3 nucleotides: TGTGCCAGCAGGGGACAGGGCAACGAGCAGTACTTC. The encoded protein is CASRGQGNEQYF.